Listed here are 11 T cell receptor beta chains from one sample, sequenced in a study of T cell repertoires in cytomegalovirus infection. These receptors have no identified antigens. TCRdb reprocessed the reads via MiXCR and lists one record per CDR3 protein. The sample shows around 360,000 distinct CDR3 sequences, about 34% of them seen only once. This sample comprised cultured PBMCs, obtained from culture after CMV antigen stimulation. Every receptor here comes from a human donor in good health (CMV status not recorded). Some clones in this sample may be carry-over from other donors' samples.

The chain is built from TRBV10-2 and TRBJ1-3; no reliable D call. Germline CDR1 is WSHSY and CDR2 is SAAADI. The CDR3 contains 14 residues. Trimming left V 6 bases short and J 2 bases short, with 11 bases between. The CDR3 region has the DNA TGCGCCAGCAGCCTCCAGGTTCCTGGAAACACCATATATTTT. It is translated as CASSLQVPGNTIYF.

This clonotype was seen a few times. This chain uses TRBV7-2 with TRBJ2-3, with 12 bases aligning to TRBD2. The CDR3 extends over 17 amino acids. Looked up from germline, CDR1 is SGHTA and CDR2 is FQGNSA. The ends lost 3 bases at V and 1 base at J; junction bases unmatched: 5. DNA of the CDR3: TGTGCCAGCAGCTTGTGGACTAGCGGGATGGGCACAGATACGCAGTATTTT. This sequence encodes CASSLWTSGMGTDTQYF. The whole variable domain, filled in from reference TRBV7-2 and TRBJ2-3, reads GAGVSQSPSNKVTEKGKDVELRCDPISGHTALYWYRQSLGQGLEFLIYFQGNSAPDKSGLPSDRFSAERTGGSVSTLTIQRTQQEDSAVYLCASSLWTSGMGTDTQYFGPGTRLTVL.

This clonotype was detected only a few times. The junction departs from germline at one end; a sequencing error may be responsible. The J gene is TRBJ1-2, the V gene TRBV4-3, with a possible D match to TRBD1 (5 bases). CDR1 and CDR2 from the germline V gene are LGHNA and YSLEER. This CDR3 contains 13 residues. The CDR3 here is CASSQERDGQLSF. In nucleotides, the CDR3 is TGCGCCAGCAGCCAAGAAAGGGACGGGCAATTGTCCTTC.

The V gene is TRBV7-8, the J gene TRBJ2-1; D may be TRBD2 (6 bases). CDR3 length: 15 amino acids. CDR1 and CDR2 (germline): SGHVS, FQNEAQ. V was shortened by 5 bases and J by 2 bases, with 13 bases between the two germline ends. The CDR3 DNA reads as TGTGCCAGCAGCCCCATTAGGAGGGCCTACAATGAGCAGTTCTTC. Its translation: CASSPIRRAYNEQFF.

This chain connects TRBV30 to TRBJ1-1, with D perhaps matching TRBD1 (5 bases). This CDR3 has 13 residues. Germline values: CDR1 GTSNPN, CDR2 SVGIG (reference sequence). V was shortened by 5 bases and J by 2 bases, with 12 bases between the two germline ends. CDR3 amino acids: CAWSGTANTEAFF. CDR3 sequence (DNA): TGTGCCTGGTCTGGGACGGCCAACACTGAAGCTTTCTTT.

This clonotype was picked up many times. This chain uses TRBV27 with TRBJ1-1, with TRBD1 as a possible D gene (5 bases). Germline assignment: CDR1 MNHEY and CDR2 SMNVEV (reference sequence). The CDR3 runs 16 residues. V was clipped by 6 bases and J by 4 bases, with 21 bases between them. The CDR3 loop is CASRKTGAAGATEAFF. The CDR3 bases are TGTGCCAGCAGAAAAACCGGGGCGGCCGGGGCCACTGAAGCTTTCTTT.

This clonotype was found many times. The rearrangement joins TRBV7-6 to TRBJ2-2, with D uncertain. The V gene lost 0 bases and the J gene lost 2 bases, with 4 bases spanning the gap. This CDR3 has 14 amino acids. The germline V gene encodes CDR1 SGHVS and CDR2 FNYEAQ. Here the CDR3 DNA reads TGTGCCAGCAGCTTAGCGGCCAACACCGGGGAGCTGTTTTTT. Translating it yields CASSLAANTGELFF. The full variable domain, with the rest looked up from reference TRBV7-6 and TRBJ2-2, is GAGVSQSPRYKVTKRGQDVALRCDPISGHVSLYWYRQALGQGPEFLTYFNYEAQQDKSGLPNDRFSAERPEGSISTLTIQRTEQRDSAMYRCASSLAANTGELFFGEGSRLTVL.

This clonotype was seen a few times. This chain uses TRBV7-2 with TRBJ1-5; 10 nucleotides match TRBD1. The CDR3 totals 18 residues. V was clipped by 5 bases and J by 4 bases; unmatched bases: 14. CDR1 and CDR2 from the germline V gene are SGHTA and FQGNSA. CDR3: CASSPRGQGMFGNQPQHF. In DNA, the CDR3 is TGTGCCAGCAGCCCCAGGGGACAGGGGATGTTTGGGAATCAGCCCCAGCATTTT.

The gene calls are TRBV6-6 and TRBJ2-3; D unclear. This CDR3 is built from 16 residues. In germline, CDR1 is MNHNY, CDR2 SVGAGI (reference sequence). V was pared by 0 bases and J by 3 bases, with 13 bases between. The CDR3 nucleotides are TGTGCCAGCAGTTACTCGCAGTGGCCCTTAACAGATACGCAGTATTTT. Protein sequence: CASSYSQWPLTDTQYF.

In its sample, this clonotype was seen once. This chain connects TRBV7-9 to TRBJ1-1; D is unclear. This CDR3 has 13 residues. Trimming pared 8 bases from V and 3 bases from J, leaving 13 bases between. Per the germline V gene, CDR1 is SEHNR and CDR2 is FQNEAQ (reference sequence). In DNA, the CDR3 is TGTGCCAGCGTTGCCTTAGGGTACACTGAAGCTTTCTTT. This translates into CASVALGYTEAFF.

V and J are TRBV12-3 or TRBV12-4 and TRBJ2-2; possible D gene TRBD1, 7 bases. V was clipped by 4 bases and J by 5 bases, with 11 bases between them. This CDR3 is built from 14 residues. The CDR3 DNA reads as TGTGCCAGCAGTTCAGGGGGACTGACCGGGGAGCTGTTTTTT. Translated: CASSSGGLTGELFF.